This T cell receptor beta chain derives from a study of T cell changes during pregnancy in multiple sclerosis. The CDR3 covers 11 residues. CDR1 is MNHEY and CDR2 is SVGAGI in the germline V gene. The ends lost 11 bases at V and 6 bases at J; junction bases unmatched: 5. Assay used: immunoSEQ multiplex PCR; TCRdb lists only in-frame clones, some missing. The profile shows about 64,000 clones, 96% of them singletons. This specimen consisted of CD8+ T cells from peripheral blood mononuclear cells, obtained after pregnancy. The TCR originated in a female donor with multiple sclerosis, enrolled in a pregnancy study. The chain is built from TRBV6-5 and TRBJ2-3, with 7 bases matching TRBD2. The CDR3 nucleotides read TGTGCCTCCCGGGAGGCGGATACGCAGTATTTT. Residues: CASREADTQYF.